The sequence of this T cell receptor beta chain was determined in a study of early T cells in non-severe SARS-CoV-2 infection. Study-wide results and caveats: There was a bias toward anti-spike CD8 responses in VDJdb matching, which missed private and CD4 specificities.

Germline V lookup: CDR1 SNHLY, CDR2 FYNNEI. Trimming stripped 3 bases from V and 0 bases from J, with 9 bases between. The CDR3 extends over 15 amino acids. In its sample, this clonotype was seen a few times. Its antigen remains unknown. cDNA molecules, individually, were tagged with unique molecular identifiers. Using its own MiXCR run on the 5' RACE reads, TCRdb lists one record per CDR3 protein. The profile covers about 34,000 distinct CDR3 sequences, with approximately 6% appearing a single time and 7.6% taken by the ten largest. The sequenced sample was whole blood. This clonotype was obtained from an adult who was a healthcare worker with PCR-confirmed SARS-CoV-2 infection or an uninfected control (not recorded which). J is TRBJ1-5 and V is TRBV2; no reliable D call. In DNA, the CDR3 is TGTGCCAGCAGTGATTCGGGGAATAGCAATCAGCCCCAGCATTTT. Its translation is CASSDSGNSNQPQHF.